In its sample, the clone carrying this TCR beta chain was seen many times. The antigen is undetermined. There are 20 residues in the CDR3. With 4 bases clipped from V and 1 base from J, the junction kept 17 bases outside the gene matches. Germline-derived CDR1 and CDR2 are LGHNA and YNFKEQ. This sample was included in a study of CD8 T cells in ankylosing spondylitis. Whole-study findings and limits: Significant enrichment of disease-linked clones was reportedly seen in matched ankylosing spondylitis synovial fluid. A motif of 7 to 9 highly homologous TCR beta variants was seen as apparently characteristic of ankylosing spondylitis blood.

TCRdb itself ran the 5' RACE reads through MiXCR, one entry per CDR3 protein. The table records 40,000 or so distinct CDR3 sequences, over 9% of them present only once. The chain recombines TRBV4-2 with TRBJ2-3; the match to TRBD1 covers 10 bases. The sequence was obtained from a male donor with ankylosing spondylitis or in good health (not recorded which). The sequenced sample was blood, either unsorted or a sorted T cell fraction (not recorded which). CDR3 sequence: CASSPRDRGWGATGTDTQYF. CDR3 bases: TGTGCCAGCAGCCCGAGGGACAGGGGATGGGGAGCGACTGGCACAGATACGCAGTATTTT.